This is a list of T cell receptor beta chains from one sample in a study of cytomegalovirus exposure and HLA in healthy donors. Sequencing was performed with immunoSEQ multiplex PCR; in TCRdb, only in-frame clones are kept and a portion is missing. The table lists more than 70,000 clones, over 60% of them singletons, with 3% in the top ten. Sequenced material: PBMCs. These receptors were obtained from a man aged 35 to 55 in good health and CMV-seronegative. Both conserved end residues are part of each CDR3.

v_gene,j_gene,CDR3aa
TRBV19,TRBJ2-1,CASSLAGGYNEQFF
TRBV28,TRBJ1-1,CASRRGQKNTEAFF
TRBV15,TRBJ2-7,CATSGYRTSGEEQYF
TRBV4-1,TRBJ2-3,CASSLLTLDTQYF
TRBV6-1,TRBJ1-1,CASSERDRGVGNTEAFF
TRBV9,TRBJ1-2,CASSVVQGRGGYTF
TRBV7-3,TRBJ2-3,CASSKIGGWADTQYF
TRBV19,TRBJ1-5,CASSIRQGARNQPQHF
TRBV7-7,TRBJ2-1,CASSLLAGGLNEQFF
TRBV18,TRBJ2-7,CASSIQADYEQYF
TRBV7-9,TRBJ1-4,CASSLVGQGATNEKLFF
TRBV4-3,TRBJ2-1,CASSHLSQGTGGNEQFF
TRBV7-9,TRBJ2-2,CASSPQITGELFF
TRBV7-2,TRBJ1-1,CASSLVGGANTEAFF
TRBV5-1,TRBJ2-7,CASSPYTRRGTWGEQYF
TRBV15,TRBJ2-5,CATSRERGGKLETQYF
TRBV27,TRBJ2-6,CASSLYDYSGANVLTF
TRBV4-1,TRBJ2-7,CASSQYGTGVCEQYF
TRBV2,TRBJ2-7,CASSEGLAEIPYEQYF
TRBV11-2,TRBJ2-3,CASSPGTHETYTDTQYF
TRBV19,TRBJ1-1,CASSLPPSLFTEAFF
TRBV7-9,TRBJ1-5,CASSFMGARQPQHF
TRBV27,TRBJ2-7,CASSFLGSSMDEQYF
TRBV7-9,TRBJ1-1,CASSFAGGTEAFF
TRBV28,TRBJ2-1,CASSLYGFSSYNEQFF
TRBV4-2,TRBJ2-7,CASSQRLGRAYEQYF
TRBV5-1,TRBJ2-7,CASRIGTEKQYF